Sequencing of this T cell receptor beta chain was carried out in a study of T-cell memory formation after mild COVID-19. Study-wide background: Each donor largely had its own TCR clusters. The study's findings and limits: Second-wave clones with a day 37 peak had unconfirmed SARS-CoV-2 specificity.

This clonotype has only a few counts. Its antigen is currently unknown. Each CDR3 protein gets one entry after TCRdb re-called the 5' RACE reads with MiXCR. The sample shows approximately 410,000 distinct CDR3 sequences, more than 20% of them seen only once. CDR1 and CDR2 (germline): KGHSH, LQKENI. The CDR3 consists of 15 residues. V was clipped by 0 bases and J by 5 bases; unmatched bases: 5. This TCR was sampled from an adult woman who had mild COVID-19 (a few samples of this study predate the infection). Cell type and time point are not known. The V call is TRBV18, the J call TRBJ2-5, with 8 nucleotides matching TRBD1. Specimen: PBMCs or a T cell subset sorted from them (not recorded which). The CDR3 sequence: CASSPPGQVGETQYF. DNA for the CDR3: TGTGCCAGCTCACCACCGGGACAGGTGGGGGAGACCCAGTACTTC.